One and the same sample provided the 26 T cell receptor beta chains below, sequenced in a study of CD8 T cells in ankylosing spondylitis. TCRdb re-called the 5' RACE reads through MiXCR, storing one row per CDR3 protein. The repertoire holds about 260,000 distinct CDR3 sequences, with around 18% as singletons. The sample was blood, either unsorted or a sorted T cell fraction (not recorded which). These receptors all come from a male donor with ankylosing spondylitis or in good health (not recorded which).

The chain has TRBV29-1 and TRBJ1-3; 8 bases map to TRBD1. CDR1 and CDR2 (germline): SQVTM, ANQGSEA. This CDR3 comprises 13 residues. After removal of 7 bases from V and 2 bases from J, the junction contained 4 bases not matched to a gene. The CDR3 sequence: CSAGQGTGNTIYF. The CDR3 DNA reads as TGCAGCGCTGGACAGGGAACTGGAAACACCATATATTTT.

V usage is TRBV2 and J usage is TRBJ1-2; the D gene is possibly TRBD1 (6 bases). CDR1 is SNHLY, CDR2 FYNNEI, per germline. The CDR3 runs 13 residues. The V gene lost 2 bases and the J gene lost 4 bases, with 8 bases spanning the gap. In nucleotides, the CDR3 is TGTGCCAGCAGTGAACTGGGGGCCTATGGCTACACCTTC. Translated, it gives CASSELGAYGYTF.

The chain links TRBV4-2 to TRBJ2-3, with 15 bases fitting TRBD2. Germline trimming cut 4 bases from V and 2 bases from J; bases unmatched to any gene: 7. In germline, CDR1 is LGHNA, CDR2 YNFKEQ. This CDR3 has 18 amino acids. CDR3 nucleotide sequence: TGTGCCAGCAGCCGAGGACTAGCGGGGGGGGACCCCACAGATACGCAGTATTTT. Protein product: CASSRGLAGGDPTDTQYF.

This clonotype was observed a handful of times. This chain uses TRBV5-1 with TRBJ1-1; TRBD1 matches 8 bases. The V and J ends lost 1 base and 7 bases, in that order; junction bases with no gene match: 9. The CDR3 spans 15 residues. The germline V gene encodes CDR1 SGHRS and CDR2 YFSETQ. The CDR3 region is CASSLISGGGFEAFF. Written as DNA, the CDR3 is TGCGCCAGCAGCTTGATCTCAGGGGGCGGATTTGAAGCTTTCTTT.

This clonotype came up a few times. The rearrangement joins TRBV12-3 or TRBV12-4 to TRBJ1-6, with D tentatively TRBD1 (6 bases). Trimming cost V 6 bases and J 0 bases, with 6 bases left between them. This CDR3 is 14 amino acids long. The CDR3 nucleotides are TGTGCCAGCAGGGACAGCTCCTATAATTCACCCCTCCACTTT. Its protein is CASRDSSYNSPLHF.

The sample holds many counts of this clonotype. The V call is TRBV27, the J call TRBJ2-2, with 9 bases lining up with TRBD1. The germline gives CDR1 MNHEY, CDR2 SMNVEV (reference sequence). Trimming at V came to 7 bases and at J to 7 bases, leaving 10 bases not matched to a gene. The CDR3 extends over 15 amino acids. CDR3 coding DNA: TGTGCCAGCAAGTCGGGACAGGGAAACTTCGGGGAGCTGTTTTTT. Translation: CASKSGQGNFGELFF.

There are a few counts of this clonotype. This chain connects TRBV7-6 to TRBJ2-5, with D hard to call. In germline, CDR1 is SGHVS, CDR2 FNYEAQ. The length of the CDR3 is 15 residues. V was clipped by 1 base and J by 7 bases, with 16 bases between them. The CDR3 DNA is TGTGCCAGCAGCTTAGAGGACGCCACTATGATGACCCAGTACTTC. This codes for CASSLEDATMMTQYF.

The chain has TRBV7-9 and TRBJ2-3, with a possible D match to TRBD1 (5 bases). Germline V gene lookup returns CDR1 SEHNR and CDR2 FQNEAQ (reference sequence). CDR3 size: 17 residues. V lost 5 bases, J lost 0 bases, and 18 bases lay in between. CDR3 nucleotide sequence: TGTGCCAGCAGCGCCCCCTCGGACATCTCTAGCACAGATACGCAGTATTTT. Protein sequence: CASSAPSDISSTDTQYF.

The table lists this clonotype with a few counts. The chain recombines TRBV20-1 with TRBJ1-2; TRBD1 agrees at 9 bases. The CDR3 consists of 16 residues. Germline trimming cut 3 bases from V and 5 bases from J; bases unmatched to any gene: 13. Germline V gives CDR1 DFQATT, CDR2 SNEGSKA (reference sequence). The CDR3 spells CSARTGTGRFGYGYTF. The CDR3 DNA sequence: TGCAGTGCTAGGACCGGGACAGGGAGGTTTGGGTATGGCTACACCTTC.

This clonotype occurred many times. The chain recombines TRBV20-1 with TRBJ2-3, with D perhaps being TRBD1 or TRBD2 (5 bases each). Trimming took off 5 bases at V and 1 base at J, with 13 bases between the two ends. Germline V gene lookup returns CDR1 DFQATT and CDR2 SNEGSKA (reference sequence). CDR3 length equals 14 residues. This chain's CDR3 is CSAGGGPGTDTQYF. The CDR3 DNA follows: TGCAGTGCTGGTGGGGGTCCTGGCACAGATACGCAGTATTTT.

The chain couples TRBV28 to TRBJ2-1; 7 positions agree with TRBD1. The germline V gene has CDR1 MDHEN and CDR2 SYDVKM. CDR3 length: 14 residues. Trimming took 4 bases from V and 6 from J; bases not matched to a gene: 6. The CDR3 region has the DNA TGTGCCAGCAGTTCCTGGACAGGCCCCAATGAGCAGTTCTTC. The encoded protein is CASSSWTGPNEQFF.

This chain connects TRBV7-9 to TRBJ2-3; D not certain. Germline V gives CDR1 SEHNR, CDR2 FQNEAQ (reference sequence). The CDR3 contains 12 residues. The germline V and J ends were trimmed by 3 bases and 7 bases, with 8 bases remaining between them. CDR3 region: CASSLTPHTQYF. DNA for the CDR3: TGTGCCAGCAGCTTGACACCTCATACGCAGTATTTT.

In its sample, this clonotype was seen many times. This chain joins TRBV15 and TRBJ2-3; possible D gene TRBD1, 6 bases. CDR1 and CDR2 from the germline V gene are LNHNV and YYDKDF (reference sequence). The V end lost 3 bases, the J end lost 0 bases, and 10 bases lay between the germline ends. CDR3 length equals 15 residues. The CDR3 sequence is CATSSGDTSTDTQYF. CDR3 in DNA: TGTGCCACCAGCAGTGGGGACACCAGCACAGATACGCAGTATTTT.

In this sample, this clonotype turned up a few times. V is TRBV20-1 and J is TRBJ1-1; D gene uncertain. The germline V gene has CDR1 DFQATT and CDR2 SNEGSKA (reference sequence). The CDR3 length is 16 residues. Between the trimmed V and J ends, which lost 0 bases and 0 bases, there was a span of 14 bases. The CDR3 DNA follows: TGCAGTGCTAGAGAACGGCAGCTTATCATGAACACTGAAGCTTTCTTT. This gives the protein CSARERQLIMNTEAFF.

DNA of the CDR3: TGTGCCAGCAGCGCAATGTCCCCCACAGATACGCAGTATTTT. Encoded protein: CASSAMSPTDTQYF. V usage is TRBV7-6 and J usage is TRBJ2-3; no firm D call. Germline assignment: CDR1 SGHVS and CDR2 FNYEAQ. The V and J ends lost 5 bases and 2 bases respectively, with 11 bases between them. This CDR3 region has 14 residues.

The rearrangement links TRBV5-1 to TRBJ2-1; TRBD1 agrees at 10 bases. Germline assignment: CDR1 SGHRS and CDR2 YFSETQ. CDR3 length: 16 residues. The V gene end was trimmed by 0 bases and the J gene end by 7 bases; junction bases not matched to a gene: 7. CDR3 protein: CASSLGQGASGNEQFF. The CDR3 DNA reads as TGCGCCAGCAGCTTGGGACAGGGGGCCAGCGGGAATGAGCAGTTCTTC.

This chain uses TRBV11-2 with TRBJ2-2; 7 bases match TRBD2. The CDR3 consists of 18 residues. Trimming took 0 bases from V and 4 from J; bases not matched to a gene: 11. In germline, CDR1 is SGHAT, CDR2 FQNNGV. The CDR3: CASSLDPSGPVGTGELFF. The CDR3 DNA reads TGTGCCAGCAGCTTAGATCCTAGCGGCCCCGTCGGCACCGGGGAGCTGTTTTTT.

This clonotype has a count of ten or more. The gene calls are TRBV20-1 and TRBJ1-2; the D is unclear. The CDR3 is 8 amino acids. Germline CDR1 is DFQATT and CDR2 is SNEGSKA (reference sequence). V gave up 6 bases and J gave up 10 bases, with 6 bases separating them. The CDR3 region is CSALPYTF. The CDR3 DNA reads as TGCAGTGCCCTCCCCTACACCTTC.

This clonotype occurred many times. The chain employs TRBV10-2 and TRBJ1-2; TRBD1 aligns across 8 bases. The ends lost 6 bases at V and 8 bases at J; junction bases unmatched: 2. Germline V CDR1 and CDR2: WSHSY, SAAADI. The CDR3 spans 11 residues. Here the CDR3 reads CASRGQEGYTF. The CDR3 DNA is TGCGCCAGCAGGGGACAGGAGGGCTACACCTTC.

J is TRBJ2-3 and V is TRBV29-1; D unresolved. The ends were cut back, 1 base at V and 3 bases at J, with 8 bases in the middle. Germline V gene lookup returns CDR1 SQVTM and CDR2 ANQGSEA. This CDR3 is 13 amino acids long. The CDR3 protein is CSVEVLVTDTQYF. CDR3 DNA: TGCAGCGTTGAAGTGCTGGTTACAGATACGCAGTATTTT.

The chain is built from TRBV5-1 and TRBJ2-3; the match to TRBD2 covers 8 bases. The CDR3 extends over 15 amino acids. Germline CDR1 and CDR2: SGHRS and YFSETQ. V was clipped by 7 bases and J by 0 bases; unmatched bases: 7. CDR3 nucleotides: TGCGCCAGCTCCCGGGAGGGGTCGAGCACAGATACGCAGTATTTT. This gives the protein CASSREGSSTDTQYF. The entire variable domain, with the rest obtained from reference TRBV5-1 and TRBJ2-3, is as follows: KAGVTQTPRYLIKTRGQQVTLSCSPISGHRSVSWYQQTPGQGLQFLFEYFSETQRNKGNFPGRFSGRQFSNSRSEMNVSTLELGDSALYLCASSREGSSTDTQYFGPGTRLTVL.

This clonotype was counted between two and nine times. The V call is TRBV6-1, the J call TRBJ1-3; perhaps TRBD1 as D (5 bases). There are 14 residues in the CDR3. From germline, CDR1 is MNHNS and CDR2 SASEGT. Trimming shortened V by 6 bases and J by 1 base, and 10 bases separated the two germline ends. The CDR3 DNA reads TGTGCCAGCAGAACTCAGGGTTCTGGAAACACCATATATTTT. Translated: CASRTQGSGNTIYF.

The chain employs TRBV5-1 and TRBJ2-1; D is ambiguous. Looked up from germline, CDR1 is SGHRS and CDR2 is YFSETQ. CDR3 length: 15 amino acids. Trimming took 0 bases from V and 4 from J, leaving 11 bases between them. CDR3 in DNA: TGCGCCAGCAGCTTGGCCGGCAGTCCGTACAATGAGCAGTTCTTC. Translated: CASSLAGSPYNEQFF.

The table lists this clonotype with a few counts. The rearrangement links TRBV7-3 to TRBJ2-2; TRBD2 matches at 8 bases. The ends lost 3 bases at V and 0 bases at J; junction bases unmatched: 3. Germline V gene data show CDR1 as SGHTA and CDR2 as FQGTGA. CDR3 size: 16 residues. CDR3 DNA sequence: TGTGCCAGCAGCTTCGACGGGGGGGCGAACACCGGGGAGCTGTTTTTT. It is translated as CASSFDGGANTGELFF.

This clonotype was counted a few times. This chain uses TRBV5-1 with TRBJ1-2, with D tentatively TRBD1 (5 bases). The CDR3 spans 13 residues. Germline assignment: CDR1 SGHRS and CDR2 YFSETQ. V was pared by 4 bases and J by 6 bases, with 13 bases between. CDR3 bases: TGCGCCAGCAGCGTCATGGGGGAGGATGGCTACACCTTC. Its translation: CASSVMGEDGYTF.

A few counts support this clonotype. The CDR3 DNA follows: TGTGCCAGCAGCCAAGAAGGGCTAGCGGGAGGGTCCTACGAGCAGTACGTC. Protein sequence: CASSQEGLAGGSYEQYV. The J gene is TRBJ2-7, the V gene TRBV3-1; 12 bases match TRBD2. Germline values: CDR1 LGHDT, CDR2 YNNKEL (reference sequence). V lost 0 bases, J lost 1 base, and 4 bases stayed unmatched. This CDR3 region has 17 residues.